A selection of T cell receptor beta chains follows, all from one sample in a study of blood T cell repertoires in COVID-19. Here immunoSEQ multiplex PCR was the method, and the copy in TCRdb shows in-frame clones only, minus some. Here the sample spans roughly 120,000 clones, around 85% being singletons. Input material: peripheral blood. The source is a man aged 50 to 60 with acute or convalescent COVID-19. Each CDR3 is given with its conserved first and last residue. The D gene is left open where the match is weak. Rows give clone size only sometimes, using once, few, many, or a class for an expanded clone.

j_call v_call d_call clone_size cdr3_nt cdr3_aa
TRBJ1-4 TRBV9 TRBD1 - TGTGCCAGCAGCGGACGACAGGGAACTAATGAAAAACTGTTTTTT CASSGRQGTNEKLFF
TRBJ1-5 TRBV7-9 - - TGTGCCAGCAGCTTATGGGAGGATCAGCCCCAGCATTTT CASSLWEDQPQHF
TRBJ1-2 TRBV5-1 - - TGCGCCAGCAGCTTGGGAGCGCCCGCTACCTATGGCTACACCTTC CASSLGAPATYGYTF
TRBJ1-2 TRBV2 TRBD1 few TGTGCCAGCAACCGGGACAGGGGATCCAACTATGGCTACACCTTC CASNRDRGSNYGYTF
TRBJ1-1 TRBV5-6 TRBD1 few TGTGCCAGCAGCTTTGGGACAGGGGGGTCGAACACTGAAGCTTTCTTT CASSFGTGGSNTEAFF
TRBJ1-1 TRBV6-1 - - TGTGCCAGCAGTGAACCAGGGTCGTTCACTGAAGCTTTCTTT CASSEPGSFTEAFF
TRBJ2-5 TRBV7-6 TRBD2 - TGTGCCAGCAGCCCGGTGGGACTAGCGGGGGGGCCCCTCCAAGAGACCCAGTACTTC CASSPVGLAGGPLQETQYF
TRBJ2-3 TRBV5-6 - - TGTGCCAGCAGCCGGGGGGATACGCAGTATTTT CASSRGDTQYF
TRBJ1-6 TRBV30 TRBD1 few TGTGCCTGGAGTCCCCGGGACAGGGGATATTCACCCCTCCACTTT CAWSPRDRGYSPLHF
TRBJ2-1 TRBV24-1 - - TGTGCCACCAGTAAGCCCGGGGGCTCCTACAATGAGCAGTTCTTC CATSKPGGSYNEQFF
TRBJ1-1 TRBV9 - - TGTGCCAGCAGCGTAGTGTGGGGGCTGAACACTGAAGCTTTCTTT CASSVVWGLNTEAFF
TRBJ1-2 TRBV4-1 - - TGCGCCAGCAGCCACCCGAGCGGGGAGGGGGGGTATGGCTACACCTTC CASSHPSGEGGYGYTF
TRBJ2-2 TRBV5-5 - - TGTGCCAGCAGCTTCGCAGGGTTTGAGAACACCGGGGAGCTGTTTTTT CASSFAGFENTGELFF
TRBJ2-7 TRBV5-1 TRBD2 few TGCGCCAGCAGCGTTGGACCTACTAGCGGGGGTACCCTGGGCTTC CASSVGPTSGGTLGF
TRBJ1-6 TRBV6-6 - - TGTGCCAGCAGTTACACAGCTAATTCACCCCTCCACTTT CASSYTANSPLHF
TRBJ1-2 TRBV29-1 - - TGCAGCGTTGGGGCTGACTATGGCTACACCTTC CSVGADYGYTF
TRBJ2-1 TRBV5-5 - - TGTGCCAGCAGCTTGCTAGTGGGCGGGGTTAGCTCCTACAATGAGCAGTTCTTC CASSLLVGGVSSYNEQFF
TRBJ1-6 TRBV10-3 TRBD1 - TGTGCCATCAGTGAAGGACAGGGGTCTTCACCCCTCCACTTT CAISEGQGSSPLHF
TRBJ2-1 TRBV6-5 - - TGTGCCAGTCTTGGGGGGAGATATTATGAGCAGTTCTTC CASLGGRYYEQFF
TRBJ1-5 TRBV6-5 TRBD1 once TGTGCCAGCGAAATGGGACAGCGAAGTGATCAGCCCCAGCATTTT CASEMGQRSDQPQHF
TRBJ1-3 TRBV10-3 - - TGTGCCACCCAGAGAACTACTGGAAACACCATATATTTT CATQRTTGNTIYF
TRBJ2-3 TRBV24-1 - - TGTGCCACCGAGAGGGAAGGTCACACAGATACGCAGTATTTT CATEREGHTDTQYF
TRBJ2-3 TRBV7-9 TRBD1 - TGTGCCAGCAGCCCGGACAGGGGGCCGGATACGCAGTATTTT CASSPDRGPDTQYF
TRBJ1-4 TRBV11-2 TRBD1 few TGTGCCAGCAGCTTAACTGGGACAGGGCAAGAAAAACTGTTTTTT CASSLTGTGQEKLFF
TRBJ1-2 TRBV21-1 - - TGTGCCAGCAGCAAAGCCGGACAGAGTAACTATGGCTACACCTTC CASSKAGQSNYGYTF
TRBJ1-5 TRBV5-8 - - TGTGCCAGCAGCCCCCCGGGACTCACCTATCAGCCCCAGCATTTT CASSPPGLTYQPQHF
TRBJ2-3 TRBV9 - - TGTGCCAGCAGCGTAGTCTCGGGACTCACAGATACGCAGTATTTT CASSVVSGLTDTQYF
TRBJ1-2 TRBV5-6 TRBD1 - TGTGCCAGCAGCGGGGGACAGGGGGCGCCGCTTGGCTATGGCTACACCTTC CASSGGQGAPLGYGYTF
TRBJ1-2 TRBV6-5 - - TGTGCCAGCAGTTACGGGGCAGGGGCTTCGAACTATGGCTACACCTTC CASSYGAGASNYGYTF
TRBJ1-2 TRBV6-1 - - TGTGCCAGCAGTGATAATAGCCAGCTCTATGGCTACACCTTC CASSDNSQLYGYTF
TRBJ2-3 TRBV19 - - TGTGCCACCCGTCGGGACTCTAGCACAGATACGCAGTATTTT CATRRDSSTDTQYF
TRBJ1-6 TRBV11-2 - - TGTGCCAGCACCACTAGCCCCCACCCCTCCTATAATTCACCCCTCCACTTT CASTTSPHPSYNSPLHF
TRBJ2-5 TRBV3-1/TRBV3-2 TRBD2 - TGTGCCAGCAGCCCGCACGGCGGGGGAGTGGAAGAGACCCAGTACTTC CASSPHGGGVEETQYF
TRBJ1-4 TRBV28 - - TGTGCCAGCAGTCGACCCGGGGGAACTAATGAAAAACTGTTTTTT CASSRPGGTNEKLFF
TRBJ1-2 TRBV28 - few TGTGCCAGCAGCCGAGCCCTGAGGGCGCGAGACGGCTACACCTTC CASSRALRARDGYTF
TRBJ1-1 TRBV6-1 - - TGTGCCAGCAGTGAAGACAGGAACACTGAAGCTTTCTTT CASSEDRNTEAFF
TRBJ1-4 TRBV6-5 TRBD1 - TGTGCCAGCAGCCCCGGGACAGCCAATGAAAAACTGTTTTTT CASSPGTANEKLFF
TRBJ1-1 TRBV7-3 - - TGTGCCAGCAGTGAACAGGCGAACACTGAAGCTTTCTTT CASSEQANTEAFF
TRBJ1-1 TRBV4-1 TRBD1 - TGCGCCAGCAGCCAAGCCCCGAGACAGGGGCAAGCTTTCTTT CASSQAPRQGQAFF
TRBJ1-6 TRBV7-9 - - TGTGCCAGCAGTCCGGGGGGAAATAATTCACCCCTCCACTTT CASSPGGNNSPLHF
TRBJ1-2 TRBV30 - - TGTGCCTGGAGTGTTGGGGGGGAATTCTATGGCTACACCTTC CAWSVGGEFYGYTF
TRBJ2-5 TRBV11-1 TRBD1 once TGTGCCAGCAGCTCACAGGGGTTTGGAGAGACCCAGTACTTC CASSSQGFGETQYF
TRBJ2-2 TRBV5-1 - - TGCGCCAGCAGCTTGGAATGGAACGCGGGCACCGGGGAGCTGTTTTTT CASSLEWNAGTGELFF
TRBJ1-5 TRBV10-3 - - TGTGCCATCAGTGAATCGATCTATGGCAATCAGCCCCAGCATTTT CAISESIYGNQPQHF
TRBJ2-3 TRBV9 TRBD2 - TGTGCCAGCAGCGCGATAGCGGGGGAAGGCACAGATACGCAGTATTTT CASSAIAGEGTDTQYF
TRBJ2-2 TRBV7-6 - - TGTGCCAGCAGCTTTTCCGGGAACACCGGGGAGCTGTTTTTT CASSFSGNTGELFF
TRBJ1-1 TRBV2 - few TGTGCCAGCATTCTAGAGGGGAACACTGAAGCTTTCTTT CASILEGNTEAFF
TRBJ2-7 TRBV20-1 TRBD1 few TGCAGTGCGAAGGACAGGTACGAGCAGTACTTC CSAKDRYEQYF
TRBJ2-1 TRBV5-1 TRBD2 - TGCGCCAGCTCTGGGGGAGCGGGGGGAGTCAATGAGCAGTTCTTC CASSGGAGGVNEQFF
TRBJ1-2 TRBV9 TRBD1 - TGTGCCAGCACAGTCTCTGACAGGGACGGGGGCTACACCTTC CASTVSDRDGGYTF
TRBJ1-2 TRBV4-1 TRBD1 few TGCGCCAGCAGCCCCGCACCCGGGACAGACTATGGCTACACCTTC CASSPAPGTDYGYTF
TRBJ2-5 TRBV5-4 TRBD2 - TGTGCCCGCCGCGCCGGGACTCGCGGGGGGGCGGGGGAGACCCAGTACTTC CARRAGTRGGAGETQYF
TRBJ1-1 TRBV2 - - TGTGCCAGCAGTGACAGGGGATTGACTGAAGCTTTCTTT CASSDRGLTEAFF
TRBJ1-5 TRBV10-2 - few TGCGCCAGCAGTGACGGGGGGAACCAGCCCCAGCATTTT CASSDGGNQPQHF
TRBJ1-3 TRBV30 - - TGTGCCTGGAGTGTGGGAGTCAGACCTTCCTCTGGAAACACCATATATTTT CAWSVGVRPSSGNTIYF